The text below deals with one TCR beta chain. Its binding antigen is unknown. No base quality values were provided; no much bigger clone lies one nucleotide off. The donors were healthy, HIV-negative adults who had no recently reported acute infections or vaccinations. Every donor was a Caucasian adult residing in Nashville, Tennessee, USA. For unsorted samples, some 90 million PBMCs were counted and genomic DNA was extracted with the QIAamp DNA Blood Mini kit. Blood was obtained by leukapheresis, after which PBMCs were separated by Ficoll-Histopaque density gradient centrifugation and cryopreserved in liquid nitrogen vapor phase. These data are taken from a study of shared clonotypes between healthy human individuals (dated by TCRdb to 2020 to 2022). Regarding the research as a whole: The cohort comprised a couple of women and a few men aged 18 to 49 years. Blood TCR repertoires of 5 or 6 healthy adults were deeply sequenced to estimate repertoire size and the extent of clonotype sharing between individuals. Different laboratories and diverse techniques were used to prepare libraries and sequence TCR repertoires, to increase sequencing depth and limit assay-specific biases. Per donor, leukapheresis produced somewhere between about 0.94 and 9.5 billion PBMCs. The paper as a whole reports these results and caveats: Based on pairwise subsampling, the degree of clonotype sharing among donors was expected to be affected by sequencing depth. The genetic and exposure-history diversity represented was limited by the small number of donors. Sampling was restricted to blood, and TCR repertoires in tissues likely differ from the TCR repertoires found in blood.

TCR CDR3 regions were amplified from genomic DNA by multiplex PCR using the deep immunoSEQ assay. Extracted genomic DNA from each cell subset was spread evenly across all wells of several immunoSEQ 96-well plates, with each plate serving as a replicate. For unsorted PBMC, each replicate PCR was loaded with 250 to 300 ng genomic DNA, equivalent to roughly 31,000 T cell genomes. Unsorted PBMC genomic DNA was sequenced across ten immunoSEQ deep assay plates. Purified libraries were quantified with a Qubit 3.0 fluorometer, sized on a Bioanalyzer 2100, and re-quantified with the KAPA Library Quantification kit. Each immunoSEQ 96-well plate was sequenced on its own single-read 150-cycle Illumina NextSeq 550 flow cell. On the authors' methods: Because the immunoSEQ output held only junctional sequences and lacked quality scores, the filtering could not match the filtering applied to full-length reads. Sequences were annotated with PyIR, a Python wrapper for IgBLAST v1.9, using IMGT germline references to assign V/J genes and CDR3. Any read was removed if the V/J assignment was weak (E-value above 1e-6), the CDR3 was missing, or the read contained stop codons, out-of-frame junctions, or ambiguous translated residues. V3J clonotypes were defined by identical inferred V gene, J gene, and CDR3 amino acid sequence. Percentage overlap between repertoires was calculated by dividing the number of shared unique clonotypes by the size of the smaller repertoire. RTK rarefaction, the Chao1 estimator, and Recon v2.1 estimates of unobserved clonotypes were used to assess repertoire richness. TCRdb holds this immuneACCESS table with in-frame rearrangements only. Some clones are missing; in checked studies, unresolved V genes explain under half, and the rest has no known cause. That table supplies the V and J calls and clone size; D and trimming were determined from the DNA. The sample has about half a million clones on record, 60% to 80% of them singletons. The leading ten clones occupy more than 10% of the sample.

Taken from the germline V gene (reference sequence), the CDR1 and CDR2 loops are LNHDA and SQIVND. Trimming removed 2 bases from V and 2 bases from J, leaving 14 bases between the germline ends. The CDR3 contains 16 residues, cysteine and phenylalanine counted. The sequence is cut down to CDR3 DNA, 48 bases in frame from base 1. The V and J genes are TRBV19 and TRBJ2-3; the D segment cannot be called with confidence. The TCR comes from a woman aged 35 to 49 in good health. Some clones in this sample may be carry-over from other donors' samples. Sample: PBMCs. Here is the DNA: TGTGCCAGTAGTATACGATACAGTTCCCTCACAGATACGCAGTATTTT. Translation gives CASSIRYSSLTDTQYF. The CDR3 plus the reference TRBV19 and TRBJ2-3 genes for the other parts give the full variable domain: DGGITQSPKYLFRKEGQNVTLSCEQNLNHDAMYWYRQDPGQGLRLIYYSQIVNDFQKGDIAEGYSVSREKKESFPLTVTSAQKNPTAFYLCASSIRYSSLTDTQYFGPGTRLTVL.